The entry that follows covers one T cell receptor (beta chain) sequence. This sample stems from a study of blood T cell repertoires in COVID-19. Study context: Spain, Italy and the United States supplied samples that represented acute and convalescent COVID-19. Sample material is recorded as cDNA or gDNA derived from T cells, B-cell-depleted T cells, or PBMCs.

TCRdb's table, derived via immunoSEQ multiplex PCR, lists solely in-frame clones and lacks some. The sample records more than 200,000 clones, around four fifths being singletons. V was pared by 7 bases and J by 3 bases, with 12 bases of the junction left unmatched. This CDR3 region has 17 residues. Germline V gene sequence: CDR1 ENHRY, CDR2 SYGVKD. The V and J genes are TRBV10-3 and TRBJ2-3; the match to TRBD2 covers 11 bases. The clonotype originates from a woman in her 50s with acute or convalescent COVID-19. The sequencing sample was made of peripheral blood. CDR3 bases: TGTGCCATCAACCCCTCGGGACTAGCGGAGGTAACAGATACGCAGTATTTT. Translating it yields CAINPSGLAEVTDTQYF.